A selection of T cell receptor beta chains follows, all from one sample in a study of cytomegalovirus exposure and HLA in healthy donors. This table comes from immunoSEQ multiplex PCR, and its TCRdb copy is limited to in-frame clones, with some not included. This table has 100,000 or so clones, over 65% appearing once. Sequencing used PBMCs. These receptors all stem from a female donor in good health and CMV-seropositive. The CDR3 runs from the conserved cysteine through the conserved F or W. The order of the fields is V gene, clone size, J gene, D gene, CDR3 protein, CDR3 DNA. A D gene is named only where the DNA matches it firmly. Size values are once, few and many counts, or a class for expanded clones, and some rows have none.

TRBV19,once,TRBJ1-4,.,CATSVGRRGEKLFF,TGTGCCACCTCCGTCGGACGGCGCGGGGAAAAACTGTTTTTT
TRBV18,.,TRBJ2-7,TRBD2,CASSPPVAGVREQYF,TGTGCCAGCTCACCACCGGTCGCGGGAGTGCGCGAGCAGTACTTC
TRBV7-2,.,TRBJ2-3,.,CASSFYTDTQYF,TGTGCCAGCAGCTTTTACACAGATACGCAGTATTTT
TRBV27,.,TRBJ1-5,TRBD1,CASSKQGLSNQPQHF,TGTGCCAGCAGTAAACAGGGGCTTAGCAATCAGCCCCAGCATTTT
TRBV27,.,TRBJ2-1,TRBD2,CASSLSPPTSGSYNEQFF,TGTGCCAGCAGTTTAAGTCCCCCCACTAGCGGGAGCTACAATGAGCAGTTCTTC
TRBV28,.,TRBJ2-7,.,CASIPPDSTYEQYF,TGTGCCAGCATACCTCCGGACAGTACCTACGAGCAGTACTTC
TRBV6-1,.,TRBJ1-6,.,CASSGSRGVANSPLHF,TGTGCCAGCAGTGGGAGTCGCGGGGTAGCGAATTCACCCCTCCACTTT
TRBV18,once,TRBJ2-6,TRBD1,CASPGQGGTGANVLTF,TGTGCCAGCCCCGGACAGGGCGGGACTGGGGCCAACGTCCTGACTTTC
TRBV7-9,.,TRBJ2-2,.,CASSLARQVGELFF,TGTGCCAGCAGCTTAGCGCGACAGGTTGGGGAGCTGTTTTTT
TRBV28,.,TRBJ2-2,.,CASSPGGLDTGELFF,TGTGCCAGCAGCCCGGGCGGGTTAGACACCGGGGAGCTGTTTTTT
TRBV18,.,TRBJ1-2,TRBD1,CASSPQDRVGYTF,TGTGCCAGCTCACCCCAGGACAGGGTCGGCTACACCTTC
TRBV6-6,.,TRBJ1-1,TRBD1,CASRAWTGETEAFF,TGTGCCAGCAGGGCTTGGACAGGGGAGACTGAAGCTTTCTTT
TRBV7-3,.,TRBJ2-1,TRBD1,CASSLSGQVISNEQFF,TGTGCCAGCAGCTTGTCAGGACAGGTCATTAGCAATGAGCAGTTCTTC
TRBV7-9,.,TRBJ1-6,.,CATTKTNSPLHF,TGTGCCACGACAAAGACCAATTCACCCCTCCACTTT
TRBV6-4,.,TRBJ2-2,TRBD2,CASKRGETTGELFF,TGTGCCAGCAAGCGGGGGGAAACCACCGGGGAGCTGTTTTTT
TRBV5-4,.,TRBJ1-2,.,CASSSSGGSYGYTF,TGTGCCAGCAGCTCCTCGGGGGGCAGCTATGGCTACACCTTC
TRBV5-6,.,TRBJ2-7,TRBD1,CASNRAHRGLLYEQYF,TGTGCCAGCAACCGTGCTCACAGGGGGCTGCTCTACGAGCAGTACTTC
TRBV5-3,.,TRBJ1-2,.,CARSSRTRGMNYGYTF,TGTGCCAGAAGCTCCCGCACCCGGGGGATGAACTATGGCTACACCTTC
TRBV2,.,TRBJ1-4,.,CASSLDSGSNEKLFF,TGTGCCAGCAGTCTCGACAGCGGGAGTAATGAAAAACTGTTTTTT
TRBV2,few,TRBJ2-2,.,CASIQGMAGELFF,TGTGCCAGCATTCAGGGGATGGCCGGGGAGCTGTTTTTT
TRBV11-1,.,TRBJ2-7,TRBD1,CASSWGQGGYEQYF,TGTGCCAGCAGCTGGGGACAGGGGGGCTACGAGCAGTACTTC
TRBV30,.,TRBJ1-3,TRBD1,CAWSIQGALGNTIYF,TGTGCCTGGAGTATCCAGGGGGCATTGGGAAACACCATATATTTT
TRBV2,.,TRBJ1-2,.,CASSELAAPGGYTF,TGTGCCAGCAGTGAATTGGCCGCCCCAGGGGGCTACACCTTC
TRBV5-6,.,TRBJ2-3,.,CASNPGGGRTDTQYF,TGTGCCAGCAACCCGGGCGGGGGCCGCACAGATACGCAGTATTTT
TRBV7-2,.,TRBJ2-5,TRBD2,CASSLAFGLAAGETQYF,TGTGCCAGCAGCTTAGCTTTTGGCCTAGCGGCGGGAGAGACCCAGTACTTC
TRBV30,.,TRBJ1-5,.,CAWSPPGQPQHF,TGTGCCTGGAGTCCCCCGGGGCAGCCCCAGCATTTT
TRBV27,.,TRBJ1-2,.,CASTTWAARNGYTF,TGTGCCAGCACCACATGGGCAGCCAGGAATGGCTACACCTTC
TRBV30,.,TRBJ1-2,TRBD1,CAWGKGQVPYGYTF,TGTGCCTGGGGGAAAGGACAGGTCCCCTATGGCTACACCTTC
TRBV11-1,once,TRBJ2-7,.,CASRRHSLLEQYF,TGTGCCAGCAGGCGACACAGCCTGCTCGAGCAGTACTTC
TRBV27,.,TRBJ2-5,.,CARRGGGTQYF,TGTGCCCGGAGGGGTGGTGGGACCCAGTACTTC
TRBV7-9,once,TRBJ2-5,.,CASLQGLQETQYF,TGTGCCAGCCTACAGGGCCTCCAAGAGACCCAGTACTTC
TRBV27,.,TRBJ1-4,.,CASRPNRLLNEKLFF,TGTGCCAGCAGACCCAACAGATTACTTAATGAAAAACTGTTTTTT